This T cell receptor beta chain stems from a study of T cell repertoires in cytomegalovirus infection. Details on this clonotype: What it binds is unknown.

TCRdb reprocessed the reads with MiXCR, giving one entry per CDR3 protein. The sample records 380,000 or so distinct CDR3 sequences, approximately 35% being singletons. V was trimmed by 5 bases and J by 2 bases, leaving 7 bases between them. The CDR3 has 14 amino acids. Germline CDR1 is SGHTA and CDR2 is FQGNSA. This receptor was taken from a human donor in good health (CMV status not recorded). Some clones in this sample may be carry-over from other donors' samples. This chain uses TRBV7-2 with TRBJ2-6; D gene uncertain. The material was cultured PBMCs, obtained from culture after CMV antigen stimulation. CDR3 DNA sequence: TGTGCCAGCAGCCCGACGCCTGGGGCCAACGTCCTGACTTTC. Encoded protein: CASSPTPGANVLTF.